This T cell receptor beta chain comes out of a study of regulatory T cells in long-lasting Graves disease. CDR3 regions were amplified by Arm-PCR using iRepertoire HTBI primers to build TCR beta libraries. TCRdb reprocessed the multiplex PCR reads with MiXCR, giving one entry per CDR3 protein. Of 300,000 to 350,000 distinct CDR3 sequences listed, roughly a fifth were seen once; the top ten hold 29%. Time point defined: persistent/refractory GD, antithyroid drugs over 5 years with positive TRAb. RNA from PBMCs was the source of the TCR library. The CDR3 loop spans 15 amino acids. In germline, CDR1 is MNHEY, CDR2 SMNVEV (reference sequence). V lost 6 bases to trimming and J lost 0 bases, with 12 bases between them.

The sequences come from peripheral blood mononuclear cells (PBMCs), collected when the disease was refractory, from a patient treated with antithyroid drugs. This clonotype was sampled from a female donor with Graves disease. The V call is TRBV27, the J call TRBJ1-3; D perhaps matches TRBD1 (5 bases). This CDR3 reads CASRQDLSSGNTIYF. The CDR3 nucleotides read TGTGCCAGCAGACAGGACCTAAGCTCTGGAAACACCATATATTTT.